This T cell receptor (beta chain) was sequenced in a study of blood T cell repertoires in COVID-19. Libraries were prepared by immunoSEQ multiplex PCR; TCRdb keeps only in-frame clonotypes and omits some of them. This table has under 200,000 clones, about 86% appearing once. The study counted Cohort 3 donors as recovered given two negative PCRs, clearance, or symptom resolution. This CDR3 comprises 16 residues. Germline V gives CDR1 LGHDT, CDR2 YNNKEL (reference sequence). V was pared by 0 bases and J by 5 bases, with 5 bases of the junction left unmatched. Sequenced sample: PBMCs or T cells enriched from blood (not recorded which). The TCR comes from a man aged 50 or older who had recovered from COVID-19. The genes are TRBV3-1 (or the pseudogene TRBV3-2) and TRBJ2-1, with 9 bases that match TRBD2. The CDR3 region is CASSQEAAGGHNEQFF. The CDR3 DNA follows: TGTGCCAGCAGCCAAGAGGCAGCGGGGGGTCACAATGAGCAGTTCTTC.